This T cell receptor beta chain appears in the sequencing data of a study of early T cells in non-severe SARS-CoV-2 infection. About the research overall: With bulk RNA from unsorted whole blood as input, sequencing yielded unpaired chains.

Regarding this clonotype: No antigen is known for it.

Separate cDNA molecules each had unique molecular identifiers attached to them. TCRdb passed the 5' RACE reads through MiXCR, listing each CDR3 protein once. Seen here are about 100,000 distinct CDR3 sequences, 13% observed once, and the top ten hold around 2%. This CDR3 spans 15 amino acids. V shed 2 bases, J shed 1 base, and the junction held 2 bases outside the gene matches. Study findings and constraints: VDJdb matches were skewed toward anti-spike CD8 T cell responses.

The receptor was derived from an adult who was a healthcare worker with PCR-confirmed SARS-CoV-2 infection or an uninfected control (not recorded which). Sequenced material: whole blood. The gene calls are TRBV12-3 or TRBV12-4 and TRBJ1-2, with 9 bases matching TRBD1. Here the CDR3 reads CASSLRDRDNYGYTF. The CDR3 DNA reads as TGTGCCAGCAGTTTACGGGACAGGGATAACTATGGCTACACCTTC.